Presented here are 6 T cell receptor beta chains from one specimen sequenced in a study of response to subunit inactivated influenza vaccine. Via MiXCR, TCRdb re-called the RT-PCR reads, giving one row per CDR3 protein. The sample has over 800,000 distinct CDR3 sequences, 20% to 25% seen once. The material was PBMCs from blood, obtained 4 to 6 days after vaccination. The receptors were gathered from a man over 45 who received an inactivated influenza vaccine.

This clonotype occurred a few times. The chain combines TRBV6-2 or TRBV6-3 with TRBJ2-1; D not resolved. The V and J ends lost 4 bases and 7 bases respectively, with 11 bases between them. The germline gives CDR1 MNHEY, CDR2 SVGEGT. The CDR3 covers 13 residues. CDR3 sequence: CASSLIAVNEQFF. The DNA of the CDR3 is TGTGCCAGCAGTTTGATAGCCGTGAATGAGCAGTTCTTC.

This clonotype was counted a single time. As DNA, the CDR3 is TGTGCCTGGACTGACGGGGGGTTCAGCACAGATACGCAGTATTTT. Its protein is CAWTDGGFSTDTQYF. J is TRBJ2-3 and V is TRBV30, with 7 bases fitting TRBD2. CDR1 and CDR2 (germline): GTSNPN, SVGIG (reference sequence). This CDR3 spans 15 amino acids. The junction had 7 bases not matched to a gene; V was cut back by 4 bases and J by 0 bases.

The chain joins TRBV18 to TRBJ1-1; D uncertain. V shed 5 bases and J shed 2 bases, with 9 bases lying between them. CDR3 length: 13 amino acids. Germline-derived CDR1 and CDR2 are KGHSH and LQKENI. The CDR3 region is CASSALINTEAFF. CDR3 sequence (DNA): TGTGCCAGCTCAGCCCTAATAAACACTGAAGCTTTCTTT.

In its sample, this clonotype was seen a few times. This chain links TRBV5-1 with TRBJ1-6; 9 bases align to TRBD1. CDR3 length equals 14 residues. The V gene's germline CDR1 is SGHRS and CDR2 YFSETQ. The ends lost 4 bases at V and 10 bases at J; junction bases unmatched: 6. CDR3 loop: CASSTGQGGSPLHF. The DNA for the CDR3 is TGCGCCAGCAGCACGGGACAGGGAGGCTCACCCCTCCACTTT.

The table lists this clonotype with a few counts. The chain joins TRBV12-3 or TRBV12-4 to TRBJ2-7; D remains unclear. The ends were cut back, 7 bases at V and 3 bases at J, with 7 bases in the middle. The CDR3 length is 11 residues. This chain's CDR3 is CASTNLYEQYF. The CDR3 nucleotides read TGTGCCAGCACCAACCTCTACGAGCAGTACTTC.

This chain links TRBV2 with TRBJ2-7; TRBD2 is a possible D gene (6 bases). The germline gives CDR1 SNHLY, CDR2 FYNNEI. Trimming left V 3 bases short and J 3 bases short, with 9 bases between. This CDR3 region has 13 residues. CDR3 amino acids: CASSDRESYEQYF. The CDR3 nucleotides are TGTGCCAGCAGTGACCGGGAGAGCTACGAGCAGTACTTC.